This TCR beta chain was sequenced in a study of shared clonotypes between healthy human individuals. Sequencing used immunoSEQ multiplex PCR; TCRdb keeps in-frame clones, though not all of them. The table has approximately 2.3 million clones, 85% to 95% seen once; the top ten hold around 0.4%. Investigators divided CD4+ cells into CD45RA+ naive and CD45RA-negative memory subsets. Findings of the study overall: Non-shared clonotypes were found to have lower generation probabilities than the clonotypes that were shared by all four of the sorted-subset donors. Sampling included only blood; tissue repertoires likely differ.

For this clone: Its antigen is still unknown.

Germline CDR1 is SGHRS and CDR2 is YFSETQ. Trimming took 0 bases from V and 6 from J, leaving 12 bases between them. This CDR3 is built from 14 residues. This rearrangement joins TRBV5-1 to TRBJ1-2; the D is unclear. This receptor was identified in a man aged 18 to 29 in good health. Some clones in this sample may be carry-over from other donors' samples. Sequencing used naive CD4+ T cells from PBMCs. The subset is: CD45RA+ positively selected. This CDR3 reads CASSLEWAVNGYTF. The CDR3 DNA is TGCGCCAGCAGCTTGGAATGGGCAGTGAATGGCTACACCTTC.